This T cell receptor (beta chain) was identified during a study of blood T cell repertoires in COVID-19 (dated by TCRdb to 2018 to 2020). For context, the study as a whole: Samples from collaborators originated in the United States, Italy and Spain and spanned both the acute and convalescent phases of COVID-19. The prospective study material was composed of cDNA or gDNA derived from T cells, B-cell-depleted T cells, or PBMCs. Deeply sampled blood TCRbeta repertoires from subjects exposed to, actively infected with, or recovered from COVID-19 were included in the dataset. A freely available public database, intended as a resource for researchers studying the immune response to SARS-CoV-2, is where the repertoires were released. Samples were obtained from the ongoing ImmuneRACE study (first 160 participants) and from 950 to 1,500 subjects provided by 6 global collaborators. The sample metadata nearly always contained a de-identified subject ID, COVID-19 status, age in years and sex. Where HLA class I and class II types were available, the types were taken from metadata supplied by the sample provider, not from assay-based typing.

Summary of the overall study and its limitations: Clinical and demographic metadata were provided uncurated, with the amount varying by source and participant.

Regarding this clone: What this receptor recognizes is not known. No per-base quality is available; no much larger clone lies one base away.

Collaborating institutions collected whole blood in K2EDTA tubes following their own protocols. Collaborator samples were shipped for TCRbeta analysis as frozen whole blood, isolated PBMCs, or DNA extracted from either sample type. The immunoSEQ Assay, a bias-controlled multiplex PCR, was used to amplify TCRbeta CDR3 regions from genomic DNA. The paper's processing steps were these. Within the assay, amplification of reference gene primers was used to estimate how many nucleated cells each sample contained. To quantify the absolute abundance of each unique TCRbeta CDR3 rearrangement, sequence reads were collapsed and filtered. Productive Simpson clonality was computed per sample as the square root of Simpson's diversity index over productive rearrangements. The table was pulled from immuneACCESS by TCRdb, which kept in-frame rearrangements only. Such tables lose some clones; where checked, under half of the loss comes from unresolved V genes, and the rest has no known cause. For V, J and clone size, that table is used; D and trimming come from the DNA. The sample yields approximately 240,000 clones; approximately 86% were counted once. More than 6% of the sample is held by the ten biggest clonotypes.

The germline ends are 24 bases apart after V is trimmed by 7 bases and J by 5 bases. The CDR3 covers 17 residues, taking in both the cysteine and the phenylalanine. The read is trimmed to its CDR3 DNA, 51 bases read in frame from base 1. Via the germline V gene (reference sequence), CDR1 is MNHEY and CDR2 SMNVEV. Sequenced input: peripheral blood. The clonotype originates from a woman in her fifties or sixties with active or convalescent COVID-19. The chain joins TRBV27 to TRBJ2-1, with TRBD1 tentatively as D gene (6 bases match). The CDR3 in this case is CASNNHPYRTANNEQFF. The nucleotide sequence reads TGTGCCAGCAATAACCACCCTTACCGGACAGCCAACAATGAGCAGTTCTTC.